These 22 T cell receptor beta chains were sequenced from one sample in a study of CD8+ T cells in alopecia areata. Extraction and reverse transcription of RNA yielded cDNA as the sequencing template. The assay was immunoSEQ multiplex PCR, and TCRdb's table has in-frame clones only and misses some. Sampling found roughly 120,000 clones, none seen once. The sample comprised lesional skin. These receptors were obtained from a C3H/HeJ mouse with alopecia areata. Mice of this strain are of MHC haplotype H2-k.

As concerns this clone: Genes and germline are mouse. Partial CDR3 DNA: TGTGCCAGCAGTGATGGGGACAGAGGGGAA. Translation gives CASSDGDRGE. The whole CDR3 region reads CASSDGDRGEEVFF. The rearrangement joins TRBV13-3 to TRBJ1-1, with 7 bases lining up with TRBD1. The DNA ends 4 residues before the CDR3 does, and the rest of the CDR3 is filled in from the germline J gene. The CDR3 extends over 14 amino acids. Germline values: CDR1 NNHDY, CDR2 SYVADS.

This clone was found a few times. Gene names refer to mouse genes. The read halts 4 residues ahead of the CDR3 end, with the missing end drawn from the germline J gene. The V gene is TRBV13-1, the J gene TRBJ2-4; D gene ambiguous. The CDR3 totals 13 residues. Trimming pared 3 bases from V and 1 base from J, leaving 6 bases between. Germline V gene sequence: CDR1 NSHNY, CDR2 SYGAGN. Partial CDR3 DNA: TGTGCCAGCAGTGGAAACTGTCAAAAC. Translation: CASSGNCQN. The entire CDR3 reads CASSGNCQNTLYF.

This clone was seen only a few times. Genes here carry mouse names. The read terminates 4 residues before the CDR3 end, so the remaining end is supplied by the germline J gene. The chain recombines TRBV13-1 with TRBJ2-1, with D possibly being TRBD1 (6 bases). The CDR3 loop spans 13 amino acids. Looked up from germline, CDR1 is NSHNY and CDR2 is SYGAGN. Incomplete CDR3 DNA: TGTGCCAGCAGTCGGGACATGGGGGCT. This codes for CASSRDMGA. The whole CDR3 protein is CASSRDMGAEQFF.

On this clone itself: Gene names refer to mouse genes. Read coverage stops 4 residues before the CDR3 terminus; the germline J gene supplies the remainder. The chain couples TRBV13-2 to TRBJ2-7; 9 bases line up with TRBD1. The CDR3 has 15 amino acids. The ends lost 0 bases at V and 1 base at J; junction bases unmatched: 2. Germline assignment: CDR1 NNHNN and CDR2 SYGAGS (reference sequence). The part of the CDR3 DNA that was read is TGTGCCAGCGGTGATGACGGGACAGGGTCCTAT. It codes for CASGDDGTGSY. The whole CDR3 protein reads CASGDDGTGSYEQYF.

This clone was seen more than once but under ten times. Here the gene names and germline are mouse. The read ends 4 residues shy of where the CDR3 ends; the end is completed using the germline J gene. The chain is built from TRBV17 and TRBJ2-1; 7 nucleotides align to TRBD1. The CDR3 has 15 amino acids. In germline, CDR1 is MNHDT, CDR2 YYDKIL. V was clipped by 4 bases and J by 1 base; unmatched bases: 4. Here the CDR3 reads CASSTGTENYAEQFF. The sequenced CDR3 bases are TGTGCTAGCAGTACCGGGACAGAAAACTATGCT.

A note on this clone: Gene names and germline refer to mouse. Read data end 4 residues before the CDR3 end; the end is taken from the germline J gene. The rearrangement joins TRBV1 to TRBJ2-1; tentatively, D is TRBD1 (5 bases). CDR3 length: 13 amino acids. V gave up 6 bases and J gave up 0 bases, with 6 bases separating them. Germline assignment: CDR1 NSQYPW and CDR2 LRSPGD (reference sequence). This CDR3 reads CTCRQVNYAEQFF. The covered CDR3 bases are TGCACCTGCAGACAGGTTAACTATGCT.

In this sample, this clone turned up a few times. The translated DNA and TCRdb's protein are not identical at residue 11; the protein here was translated from the DNA. Mouse germline and gene names are used. The read ends 3 residues early relative to the CDR3; the germline J gene fills the gap. The V call is TRBV13-3, the J call TRBJ1-3; possible D gene TRBD1, 6 bases. Deletions cut 7 bases from V and 0 bases from J, with 11 bases between. The CDR3 is 14 amino acids. The germline gives CDR1 NNHDY, CDR2 SYVADS. CDR3 region: CASWGANSGNTLYF. The sequenced part of the CDR3 DNA is TGTGCCAGCTGGGGGGCCAATTCTGGAAATACG.

Only a few counts were recorded for this clone. The gene names here belong to mouse. With the read ending 4 residues before the CDR3 end, the germline J gene is used to fill in that end. The V gene is TRBV19, the J gene TRBJ2-1; 7 positions agree with TRBD1. Trimming took 6 bases from V and 0 from J; bases not matched to a gene: 9. Germline CDR1 is FNHDT and CDR2 is SITEND (reference sequence). This CDR3 has 16 amino acids. The CDR3 sequence: CASTTTGSYNYAEQFF. CDR3 DNA (partial): TGTGCCAGCACCACGACAGGGAGTTATAACTATGCT.

This clone was counted between two and nine times. Genes here carry mouse names. From the germline J gene comes the end of the CDR3, since the read stops 4 residues before it. V is TRBV13-2 and J is TRBJ2-7; 10 bases line up with TRBD2. CDR3 size: 16 residues. Germline values: CDR1 NNHNN, CDR2 SYGAGS (reference sequence). The CDR3 loop is CASGDSPDWGAYEQYF. Partial CDR3 DNA: TGTGCCAGCGGTGATTCTCCAGACTGGGGGGCGTAT.

For this clone: Gene names are mouse gene names. The read ends 4 residues early relative to the CDR3; the germline J gene fills the gap. V usage is TRBV13-1 and J usage is TRBJ2-5, with TRBD2 matching over 7 bases. V lost 4 bases, J lost 0 bases, and 5 bases stayed unmatched. Germline-derived CDR1 and CDR2 are NSHNY and SYGAGN. The CDR3 extends over 15 amino acids. The CDR3 protein is CASSLTGINQDTQYF. CDR3 bases read: TGTGCCAGCAGTCTGACTGGGATTAACCAAGAC.

In the case of this clone: Gene names and germline match the mouse. The read ends 4 residues before the CDR3 terminus; that terminus is restored from the germline J gene. The chain recombines TRBV3 with TRBJ2-1; 7 bases align to TRBD1. The V segment lost 3 bases and the J segment 0 bases; nucleotides outside the gene matches: 2. CDR3 length: 15 residues. Looked up from germline, CDR1 is SNHLY and CDR2 is FYNGKV (reference sequence). The CDR3 region is CASSLGTDNYAEQFF. The sequenced CDR3 bases are TGTGCCAGCAGCTTGGGGACAGATAACTATGCT.

The sample holds many counts of this clone. Germline and genes here are mouse. Read coverage stops 4 residues before the CDR3 terminus; the germline J gene supplies the remainder. V is TRBV13-3 and J is TRBJ2-1; 7 bases match TRBD1. The CDR3 has 14 amino acids. With 5 bases clipped from V and 1 base from J, the junction kept 3 bases outside the gene matches. Germline V CDR1 and CDR2: NNHDY, SYVADS. The covered CDR3 bases are TGTGCCAGCAGGACAGGGTGGAACTATGCT. Translated, it gives CASRTGWNYA. The CDR3 in its entirety is CASRTGWNYAEQFF.

The sample holds a few counts of this clone. The gene names given are mouse names. The missing CDR3 end, 4 residues past where the read stops, is filled in from the germline J gene. The chain combines TRBV13-1 with TRBJ2-7; 11 nucleotides agree with TRBD2. V shed 1 base, J shed 0 bases, and the junction held 3 bases outside the gene matches. The CDR3 spans 16 residues. Germline V gene data show CDR1 as NSHNY and CDR2 as SYGAGN. CDR3 amino acids: CASSDKDWGDSYEQYF. The CDR3 DNA, read in part, is TGTGCCAGCAGTGATAAGGACTGGGGGGACTCCTAT.

This clone was observed a handful of times. Genes and germline come from the mouse. CDR3 sequence reads: CASGWDSSNERLFF. The part of the CDR3 DNA that was read is TGTGCCAGCGGTTGGGACAGTTCCAACGAA. The V call is TRBV13-2, the J call TRBJ1-4; 7 bases align to TRBD1. The CDR3 goes on 4 residues after the read ends, and that part is filled in from the germline J gene. Per germline, CDR1 NNHNN and CDR2 SYGAGS (reference sequence). The CDR3 runs to 14 residues. The J segment lost 1 base and the V segment lost 4 bases, leaving 1 base of the junction unmatched.

This clone has a handful of counts. The protein in this entry is translated from the DNA; at residue 12 it differs from the protein listed in TCRdb. The germline and genes are mouse ones. The read ends 3 residues early relative to the CDR3; the germline J gene fills the gap. This chain joins TRBV19 and TRBJ1-3; tentative D call: TRBD1 (6 bases). The V gene lost 0 bases and the J gene lost 4 bases, with 11 bases spanning the gap. The length of the CDR3 is 15 residues. Germline assignment: CDR1 FNHDT and CDR2 SITEND (reference sequence). CDR3 amino acids: CASSIDPGDGNTLYF. CDR3 DNA, as far as it was read: TGTGCCAGCAGTATAGATCCAGGGGACGGAAATACG.

Points on this clone: Mouse gene names apply. The read ends 4 residues early relative to the CDR3; the germline J gene fills the gap. This chain joins TRBV1 and TRBJ2-5; 7 bases agree with TRBD2. This CDR3 has 14 amino acids. Germline values: CDR1 NSQYPW, CDR2 LRSPGD (reference sequence). J lost 3 bases, V lost 4 bases, and 4 bases had no gene match. The DNA read from the CDR3 is TGCACCTGCAGTGGTGACTGGGCACAAGAC. This gives the protein CTCSGDWAQD. The whole CDR3 region reads CTCSGDWAQDTQYF.

In its sample, this clone was seen a few times. The genes are named according to mouse. The read comes to an end 4 residues before the CDR3 does, leaving the germline J gene to fill in the end. V and J are TRBV1 and TRBJ2-7; 12 bases line up with TRBD2. This CDR3 comprises 16 residues. Per the germline V gene, CDR1 is NSQYPW and CDR2 is LRSPGD (reference sequence). V trimming: 3 bases; J trimming: 0 bases; junction bases outside the gene matches: 3. This chain's CDR3 is CTCSAGLGGSSYEQYF. The sequenced CDR3 bases are TGCACCTGCAGTGCGGGACTGGGGGGAAGCTCCTAT. The whole variable domain, filled in from reference TRBV1 and TRBJ2-7, reads VTLLEQNPRWRLVPRGQAVNLRCILKNSQYPWMSWYQQDLQKQLQWLFTLRSPGDKEVKSLPGADYLATRVTDTELRLQVANMSQGRTLYCTCSAGLGGSSYEQYFGPGTRLTVL.

There are a few counts of this clone. Genes here carry mouse names. The sequenced fragment ends 4 residues before the CDR3 boundary, so the rest is inferred from the germline J gene. The chain joins TRBV17 to TRBJ2-7, with 11 bases aligning to TRBD1. CDR1 is MNHDT, CDR2 YYDKIL, per germline. CDR3 length equals 14 residues. The CDR3: CASSPRDRGDEQYF. The DNA read from the CDR3 is TGTGCTAGCAGTCCCCGGGACAGGGGGGAT.

This clone was recorded many times. All gene names here are mouse names. The read stops 4 residues short of the end of the CDR3; the missing end is completed from the germline J gene. The chain employs TRBV1 and TRBJ2-5, with 10 bases lining up with TRBD1. V was clipped by 1 base and J by 3 bases; unmatched bases: 1. CDR3 size: 15 residues. In germline, CDR1 is NSQYPW, CDR2 LRSPGD (reference sequence). The CDR3 bases that were read are TGCACCTGCAGTGCAGTGGACAGGGGGCAAGAC. Amino acid sequence: CTCSAVDRGQD. The CDR3 in full is CTCSAVDRGQDTQYF.

Concerning this clone: Gene names and germline refer to mouse. Sequencing ends 4 residues short of the CDR3 end; the germline J gene provides the rest. V and J are TRBV13-3 and TRBJ1-2; the match to TRBD1 covers 8 bases. V lost 0 bases, J lost 0 bases, and 4 bases stayed unmatched. This CDR3 is built from 16 residues. From germline, CDR1 is NNHDY and CDR2 SYVADS. The CDR3 loop is CASSDGTGRANSDYTF. CDR3 bases read: TGTGCCAGCAGTGATGGGACAGGGAGGGCAAACTCC.

To note about this clone: Gene names follow the mouse nomenclature. With the read ending 4 residues before the CDR3 end, the germline J gene is used to fill in that end. The chain joins TRBV13-3 to TRBJ2-1, with D possibly being TRBD1 (5 bases). Per the germline V gene, CDR1 is NNHDY and CDR2 is SYVADS. This CDR3 spans 14 amino acids. Trimming took 2 bases from V and 5 from J, leaving 11 bases between them. The CDR3: CASSESGWDAEQFF. Partial CDR3 DNA: TGTGCCAGCAGTGAATCAGGGTGGGATGCT.

This clone was recorded many times. The germline and genes are mouse ones. The read comes to an end 4 residues before the CDR3 does, leaving the germline J gene to fill in the end. The chain couples TRBV13-3 to TRBJ2-1; D is unclear. The CDR3 totals 14 residues. CDR1 NNHDY and CDR2 SYVADS come from the germline V gene. The ends were cut back, 0 bases at V and 4 bases at J, with 8 bases in the middle. CDR3 in amino acids: CASSDGPEYAEQFF. The sequenced CDR3 bases are TGTGCCAGCAGTGATGGTCCAGAATATGCT.